Listed below are T cell receptor beta chains from one sample, sequenced in a study of T cells in localized non-small cell lung cancer. Some clones are missing from TCRdb's copy, which holds only in-frame ones; the method was immunoSEQ multiplex PCR. The sample records several thousand clones, about 31% being singletons. Sequencing used lung tumor tissue, obtained before any cancer treatment. Receptors originate from a woman between 35 and 75 years old with stage I squamous cell lung carcinoma. The conserved cysteine and the conserved F or W are not part of the CDR3 here. Not all rows give a size; the values are once, few, many and, for expanded clones, a class.

TRBV9,.,ASRRTEQETQY
TRBV18,once,ASSRLGYEQY
TRBV6-8,few,ASSAQGDQPQH
TRBV19,few,ASSNTASGELF
TRBV6-8,medium-sized,ASSAWTGATDSNQPQH
TRBV19,.,ASKQSEAGANVLT
TRBV18,large,ASSPGDKIEGYT
TRBV14,.,ASSPGRGRLTDTQY
TRBV6-8,few,ASSSRTGNTEAF
TRBV6-8,few,AISADYTEAF
TRBV30,.,AWSKGYEQY
TRBV28,.,ASSLPGNYGYT
TRBV6-8,few,ASRRLNSYEQY
TRBV11-3,.,ASSFRDRGSNYGYT
TRBV29-1,few,SVAGSPNTGELF
TRBV6-8,medium-sized,ASSYGDRRLNQPQH
TRBV30,few,AWSSGLGHGNTIY
TRBV6-8,.,ASSYLGEGNQPQH
TRBV29-1,.,SVYGIFQTSRYGYT
TRBV30,few,AWSLRGSGANVLT
TRBV6-8,few,ASSYSRAPRNEKLF
TRBV28,.,ASLQDRGTNTEAF
TRBV11-3,few,ASSFTGGSSYEQY
TRBV6-8,few,ASSYSNLVNTEAF
TRBV11-3,.,ASSPRNPGRAEQY
TRBV28,.,ASSTGTGIDTQY
TRBV30,.,AWSETHTDTQY
TRBV6-8,.,ASSLSMFANEQF
TRBV6-8,.,AISTGLPGNTIY
TRBV15,few,ATSRDQGSGGLGSSYNEQF
TRBV19,.,ASHYNSDSGGTGNTIY
TRBV6-8,.,AISPRGDTEAF
TRBV11-3,.,ASSIGTIDYEQY
TRBV10-2,.,ASSEDGASYEQY
TRBV5-1,.,ASSVDTVGNTIY
TRBV6-8,.,ASSRTADGSYEQY
TRBV11-3,medium-sized,ASSLAQGNDSPLH
TRBV6-8,few,ASSYATGGSEAF
TRBV30,few,AWRHRGPYGYT
TRBV6-8,.,ASSYSSSGGETQY
TRBV6-8,.,ASSRGTSGKGETQY
TRBV6-8,.,ASRVGGQNIQY
TRBV11-3,few,ASSSYGTSTYEQY
TRBV28,.,ASKDRGGYTEAF
TRBV5-1,.,ASSLAFGTDPYNEQF
TRBV27,.,ASSLGRGLVGYT
TRBV6-8,.,ASSYSSSAGSPSEAF
TRBV9,few,ASRGTSGRYEQY
TRBV9,medium-sized,ASSVTGGSNQPQH
TRBV6-8,few,ASRRGQYNEQF
TRBV11-3,large,ASSPTSAGLTGEKLF
TRBV11-3,many,ASSLVGTSQETQY
TRBV7-2,many,ASSNRGTYEQY
TRBV6-8,.,ASTDPRGGGETQY
TRBV18,.,ASSPPREPNEQY
TRBV9,.,ASSEGGGNFNTIY
TRBV6-8,.,AGLDNNYGYT